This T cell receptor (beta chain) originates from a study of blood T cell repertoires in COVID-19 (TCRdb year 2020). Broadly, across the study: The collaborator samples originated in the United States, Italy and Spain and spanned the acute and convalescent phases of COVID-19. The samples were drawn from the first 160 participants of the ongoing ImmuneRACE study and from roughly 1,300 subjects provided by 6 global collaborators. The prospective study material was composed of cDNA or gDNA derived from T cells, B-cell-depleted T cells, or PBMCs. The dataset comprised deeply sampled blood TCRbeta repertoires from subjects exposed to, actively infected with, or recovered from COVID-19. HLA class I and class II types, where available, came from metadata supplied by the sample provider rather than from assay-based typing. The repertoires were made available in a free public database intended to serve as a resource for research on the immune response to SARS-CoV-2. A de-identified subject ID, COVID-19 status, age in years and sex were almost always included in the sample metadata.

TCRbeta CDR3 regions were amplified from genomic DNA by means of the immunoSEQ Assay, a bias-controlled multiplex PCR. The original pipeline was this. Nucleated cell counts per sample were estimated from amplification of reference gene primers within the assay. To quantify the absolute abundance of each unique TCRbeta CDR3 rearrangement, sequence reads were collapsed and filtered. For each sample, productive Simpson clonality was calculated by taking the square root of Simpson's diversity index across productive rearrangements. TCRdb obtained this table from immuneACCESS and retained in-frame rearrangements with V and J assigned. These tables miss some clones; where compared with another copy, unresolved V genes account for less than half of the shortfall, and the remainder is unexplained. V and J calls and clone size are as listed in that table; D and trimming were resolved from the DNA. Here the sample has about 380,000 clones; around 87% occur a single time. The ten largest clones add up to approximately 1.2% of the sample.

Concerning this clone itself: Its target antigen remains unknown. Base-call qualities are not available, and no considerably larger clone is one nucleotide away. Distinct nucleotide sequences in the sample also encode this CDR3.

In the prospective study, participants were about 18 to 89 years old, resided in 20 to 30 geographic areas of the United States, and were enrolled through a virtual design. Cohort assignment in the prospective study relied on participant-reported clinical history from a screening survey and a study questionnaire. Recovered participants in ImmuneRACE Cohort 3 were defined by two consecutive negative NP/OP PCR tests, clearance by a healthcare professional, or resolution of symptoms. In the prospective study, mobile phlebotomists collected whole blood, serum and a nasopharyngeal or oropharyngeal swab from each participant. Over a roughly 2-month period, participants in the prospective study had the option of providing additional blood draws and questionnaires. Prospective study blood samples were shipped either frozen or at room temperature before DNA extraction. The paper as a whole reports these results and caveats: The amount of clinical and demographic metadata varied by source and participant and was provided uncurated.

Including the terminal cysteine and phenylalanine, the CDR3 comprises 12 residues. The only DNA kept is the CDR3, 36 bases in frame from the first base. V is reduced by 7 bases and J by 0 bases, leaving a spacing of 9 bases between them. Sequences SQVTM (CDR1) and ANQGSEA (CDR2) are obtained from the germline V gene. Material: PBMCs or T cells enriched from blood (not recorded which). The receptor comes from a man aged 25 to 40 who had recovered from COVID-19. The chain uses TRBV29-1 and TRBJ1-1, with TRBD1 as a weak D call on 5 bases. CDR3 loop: CSAGHLNTEAFF. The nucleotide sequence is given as TGCAGCGCCGGACATCTGAACACTGAAGCTTTCTTT.